Listed below are T cell receptor beta chains from one sample, sequenced in a study of control samples from healthy donors and cancer patients. Clones were sequenced by immunoSEQ multiplex PCR, and TCRdb holds only the in-frame ones, with some missing. The table includes about 160,000 clones, about 94% detected once. Input material: blood. The source is a woman aged 55-70 years in good health. The CDR3 runs from the conserved cysteine through the conserved F or W. The D gene is left open where the match is weak. Rows give clone size only sometimes, using once, few, many, or a class for an expanded clone.

TRBJ1-3,16,NA,TRBD1,TRBV10-3,CASRGPTGGRGNTIYF,TGTGCCTCTAGGGGGCCGACAGGGGGCCGCGGAAACACCATATATTTT
TRBJ1-5,13,NA,NA,TRBV10-2,CASSGAVGQPQHF,TGCGCCAGCAGTGGGGCCGTAGGGCAGCCCCAGCATTTT
TRBJ1-6,15,NA,NA,TRBV11-1,CASSLLQGSGSPLHF,TGTGCCAGCAGCTTACTACAGGGATCCGGTTCACCCCTCCACTTT
TRBJ1-2,12,NA,NA,TRBV7-9,CASSLDDRGYTF,TGTGCCAGCAGCTTAGACGACCGTGGCTACACCTTC
TRBJ1-2,17,NA,TRBD1,TRBV18,CASSPGTGASSNYGYTF,TGTGCCAGCTCACCAGGGACAGGGGCCTCCTCTAACTATGGCTACACCTTC
TRBJ1-2,16,NA,NA,TRBV14,CASSQGGRPSGYGYTF,TGTGCCAGCAGCCAAGGGGGACGGCCTTCGGGCTATGGCTACACCTTC
TRBJ2-7,17,NA,NA,TRBV4-3,CASSQDGTTPRNYEQYF,TGCGCCAGCAGCCAAGACGGTACGACCCCTAGGAACTACGAGCAGTACTTC
TRBJ2-5,16,NA,TRBD2,TRBV7-9,CASRLTGLAGGKTQYF,TGTGCCAGCAGACTCACAGGGTTAGCGGGGGGAAAGACCCAGTACTTC
TRBJ1-5,17,NA,TRBD1,TRBV6-2/TRBV6-3,CASSYLGPGGAEKPQHF,TGTGCCAGCAGTTACTTGGGACCAGGGGGCGCGGAGAAACCCCAGCATTTT
TRBJ2-2,14,NA,NA,TRBV5-4,CASSSEWGTGELFF,TGTGCCAGCAGCTCTGAGTGGGGCACCGGGGAGCTGTTTTTT
TRBJ2-3,15,NA,NA,TRBV30,CAWGGGERSTDTQYF,TGTGCCTGGGGAGGGGGAGAACGTAGCACAGATACGCAGTATTTT
TRBJ1-1,13,NA,TRBD1,TRBV12-3/TRBV12-4,CATSGTENTEAFF,TGTGCCACCTCAGGGACAGAGAACACTGAAGCTTTCTTT
TRBJ1-1,15,NA,NA,TRBV2,CASSEGRGINTEAFF,TGTGCCAGCAGTGAGGGGAGGGGTATAAACACTGAAGCTTTCTTT
TRBJ1-4,16,once,NA,TRBV6-1,CASSEIWGRAKGKLFF,TGTGCCAGCAGTGAAATCTGGGGGAGGGCCAAGGGAAAACTGTTTTTT
TRBJ1-1,13,NA,NA,TRBV30,CAWSLTWNTEAFF,TGTGCCTGGAGTCTGACATGGAACACTGAAGCTTTCTTT
TRBJ2-2,13,NA,NA,TRBV5-1,CASRPSVDGELFF,TGCGCCAGCAGGCCCTCGGTTGACGGGGAGCTGTTTTTT
TRBJ2-2,13,NA,NA,TRBV14,CASSQVDTGELFF,TGTGCCAGCAGCCAAGTGGACACCGGGGAGCTGTTTTTT
TRBJ1-1,12,NA,NA,TRBV29-1,CSVVDRGTEAFF,TGCAGCGTTGTTGATCGGGGGACTGAAGCTTTCTTT
TRBJ1-1,14,NA,TRBD1,TRBV11-2,CASSFGQGNAEAFF,TGTGCCAGCAGCTTTGGACAGGGGAACGCTGAAGCTTTCTTT
TRBJ1-3,14,once,NA,TRBV5-5,CASSLGAAGNTIYF,TGTGCCAGCAGCTTGGGAGCTGCTGGAAACACCATATATTTT
TRBJ1-2,13,NA,NA,TRBV5-5,CASSFQGRYGYTF,TGTGCCAGCAGCTTTCAGGGACGATATGGCTACACCTTC
TRBJ2-3,14,NA,NA,TRBV7-2,CASSLAGRVDTQYF,TGTGCCAGCAGCTTGGCGGGGCGCGTAGATACGCAGTATTTT
TRBJ1-3,18,NA,NA,TRBV6-1,CASSEGYWGRRKGNTIYF,TGTGCCAGCAGTGAAGGCTATTGGGGGAGACGGAAGGGAAACACCATATATTTT
TRBJ1-5,12,NA,NA,TRBV6-2/TRBV6-3,CASSYPKGPQHF,TGTGCCAGCAGTTACCCTAAGGGGCCCCAGCATTTT
TRBJ2-7,13,NA,TRBD1,TRBV5-1,CASSLAGGVEQYF,TGCGCCAGCAGCTTGGCAGGGGGCGTCGAGCAGTACTTC
TRBJ2-2,18,NA,NA,TRBV4-2,CASSRGVSGTFNTGELFF,TGTGCCAGCAGCCGGGGAGTTAGCGGAACCTTCAACACCGGGGAGCTGTTTTTT
TRBJ2-3,14,NA,TRBD2,TRBV29-1,CSGGLAGGTDTQYF,TGCAGCGGTGGACTAGCGGGCGGCACAGATACGCAGTATTTT
TRBJ2-3,17,NA,NA,TRBV15,CATSRRTLDPDTDTQYF,TGTGCCACCAGCCGCCGAACCTTAGACCCTGACACAGATACGCAGTATTTT
TRBJ2-2,17,NA,NA,TRBV10-1,CASSESIGTVPTGELFF,TGCGCCAGCAGTGAGTCCATAGGAACAGTACCCACCGGGGAGCTGTTTTTT
TRBJ1-1,13,NA,TRBD1,TRBV12-3/TRBV12-4,CASTNRGSTEAFF,TGTGCCAGCACCAACAGGGGATCCACTGAAGCTTTCTTT
TRBJ1-1,12,NA,NA,TRBV10-3,CAIGGSVTEAFF,TGTGCCATCGGGGGTTCGGTCACTGAAGCTTTCTTT
TRBJ2-1,16,NA,TRBD2,TRBV11-3,CASSLEGSGGSNEQFF,TGTGCCAGCAGCTTAGAAGGTAGCGGGGGGTCCAATGAGCAGTTCTTC
TRBJ2-1,16,NA,TRBD2,TRBV18,CASSPLASGDYNEQFF,TGTGCCAGCTCACCACTGGCTAGCGGGGATTACAATGAGCAGTTCTTC
TRBJ1-1,15,once,TRBD1,TRBV20-1,CSASPGTALNTEAFF,TGCAGTGCTAGTCCCGGGACAGCCCTGAACACTGAAGCTTTCTTT
TRBJ1-1,13,NA,NA,TRBV19,CASSIYGSTEAFF,TGTGCCAGTAGTATATACGGGAGCACTGAAGCTTTCTTT
TRBJ1-3,13,NA,NA,TRBV18,CASSPSAGNTIYF,TGTGCCAGCTCACCAAGTGCGGGAAACACCATATATTTT
TRBJ2-1,19,few,TRBD1,TRBV13,CASSPRQGASTFSYNEQFF,TGTGCCAGCAGCCCCCGCCAGGGGGCCTCCACTTTCTCCTACAATGAGCAGTTCTTC
TRBJ2-1,14,few,NA,TRBV4-3,CASSPYEGDNEQFF,TGCGCCAGCAGCCCATATGAGGGGGACAATGAGCAGTTCTTC
TRBJ1-2,15,NA,NA,TRBV5-5,CASSFAGEDSYGYTF,TGTGCCAGCAGCTTTGCCGGAGAGGATAGCTATGGCTACACCTTC
TRBJ2-3,14,once,NA,TRBV2,CASTVQGGSDTQYF,TGTGCCAGCACGGTCCAGGGGGGTTCAGATACGCAGTATTTT
TRBJ1-5,13,once,NA,TRBV19,CASSEQKHQPQHF,TGTGCCAGTAGTGAACAGAAACATCAGCCCCAGCATTTT
TRBJ2-5,15,NA,TRBD2,TRBV5-1,CASSLPGGGEETQYF,TGCGCCAGCAGCTTGCCGGGCGGGGGGGAAGAGACCCAGTACTTC
TRBJ2-7,13,NA,NA,TRBV27,CASSLRQDYEQYF,TGTGCCAGCAGTTTACGACAGGACTACGAGCAGTACTTC
TRBJ1-4,15,NA,TRBD1,TRBV18,CASSPTGTGNEKLFF,TGTGCCAGCTCACCCACCGGGACAGGGAATGAAAAACTGTTTTTT
TRBJ1-2,17,NA,NA,TRBV19,CASSILDRFGGNYGYTF,TGTGCCAGTAGTATCCTAGACCGGTTCGGAGGGAACTATGGCTACACCTTC
TRBJ1-1,13,NA,NA,TRBV14,CASSQVGNTEAFF,TGTGCCAGCAGCCAGGTGGGGAACACTGAAGCTTTCTTT
TRBJ1-4,15,NA,NA,TRBV10-2,CASSESWGNNEKLFF,TGCGCCAGCAGTGAGTCGTGGGGGAATAATGAAAAACTGTTTTTT
TRBJ1-1,14,NA,TRBD1,TRBV18,CASSPSDRDTEAFF,TGTGCCAGCTCACCCTCCGACAGGGACACTGAAGCTTTCTTT
TRBJ2-7,14,once,TRBD2,TRBV5-1,CASSFLAGVGEQYF,TGCGCCAGCAGCTTCCTAGCGGGGGTAGGCGAGCAGTACTTC
TRBJ2-1,12,NA,NA,TRBV6-2/TRBV6-3,CASSRDTYVQFF,TGTGCCAGCAGCCGGGACACATATGTGCAGTTCTTC
TRBJ2-2,16,NA,TRBD1,TRBV4-3,CASSRVFGTDTGELFF,TGCGCCAGCAGCCGGGTATTTGGGACAGACACCGGGGAGCTGTTTTTT
TRBJ1-1,14,NA,NA,TRBV2,CASKQTVVNTEAFF,TGTGCCAGCAAACAGACGGTAGTGAACACTGAAGCTTTCTTT
TRBJ1-3,17,few,NA,TRBV15,CATSKEPTTAPGNTIYF,TGTGCCACCAGCAAAGAGCCCACGACAGCTCCTGGAAACACCATATATTTT